The 4 T cell receptor beta chains in this list originate from one sample, sequenced in a study of blood T cell repertoires in COVID-19 (TCRdb year 2020). Library method: the immunoSEQ multiplex PCR assay. In TCRdb, the immuneACCESS table is reduced to in-frame sequences with V and J assigned. These tables do not hold every clone; where another copy was compared, an unresolved V gene accounts for under half, and the others remain unexplained. The sample profile shows roughly 400,000 clones; approximately 89% of them were found once. 2% to 2.5% of the sample is in the top ten clones. The sample consisted of peripheral blood. The receptor source for this set is a woman aged 60 to 75 with COVID-19, enrolled during active disease.

V is TRBV11-2 and J is TRBJ1-6; D possibly corresponds to TRBD1 (6 bases). V was shortened by 5 bases and J by 13 bases, with 18 bases between the two germline ends. Per germline, CDR1 SGHAT and CDR2 FQNNGV. The CDR3 has 14 amino acids. CDR3 sequence (DNA): TGTGCCAGCAGCGAGGGACAAGGGAGCCTGCCCCTCCACTTT. It yields the protein CASSEGQGSLPLHF.

The rearrangement joins TRBV2 to TRBJ1-5; 7 positions match TRBD1. This CDR3 contains 14 residues. Trimming cost V 7 bases and J 3 bases; bases outside gene matches: 6. CDR1 is SNHLY, CDR2 FYNNEI, per germline. CDR3 sequence: CASNRGTVNQPQHF. The CDR3, as DNA: TGTGCCAGCAACCGTGGGACAGTCAATCAGCCCCAGCATTTT.

This clone is a singleton in its sample. The J gene is TRBJ2-2, the V gene TRBV9; D is possibly TRBD1 (6 bases). This CDR3 is built from 15 residues. Trimming removed 3 bases at V and 0 bases at J, with 9 bases between. Germline V lookup: CDR1 SGDLS, CDR2 YYNGEE. The CDR3 reads CASSAGTSNTGELFF. The DNA for the CDR3 is TGTGCCAGCAGCGCCGGGACATCGAACACCGGGGAGCTGTTTTTT.

The chain carries TRBV28 and TRBJ2-1; 9 positions match TRBD1. CDR1 MDHEN and CDR2 SYDVKM come from the germline V gene. The length of the CDR3 is 15 residues. J gave up 2 bases and V 6 bases, and 5 bases lay outside the gene matches. Here the CDR3 DNA reads TGTGCCAGCAGAAGGGGACAGGGCCCCTACAATGAGCAGTTCTTC. Translation: CASRRGQGPYNEQFF.